This T cell receptor (beta chain) was sequenced in a study of cytomegalovirus exposure and HLA in healthy donors. Study-wide findings and caveats: Most TCR beta V segments were productive about 90% or about 30% of the time in an earlier analysis. Association of a missense DCLRE1C variant with TCR beta V- and J-gene trimming was reported in a later analysis. In a later analysis, an Asian-associated ancestry cluster reportedly showed fewer N-insertions than the roughly 690-donor mean.

PCR used 60 Vbeta primers and 13 Jbeta primers. Assay: immunoSEQ multiplex PCR; the TCRdb copy retains only in-frame clones and omits some. Among roughly 45,000 clones listed, 45% to 60% were seen once. The CDR3 spans 11 residues. Trimming removed 8 bases from V and 7 bases from J, with 8 bases in between. Germline V lookup: CDR1 WNHNN, CDR2 SYGVQD (reference sequence). To note about this clone: Its specificity is not known.

This sequence was found in a man aged 60-69 years in good health and CMV-seronegative. The rearrangement joins TRBV10-1 to TRBJ2-2; D gene ambiguous. The sequenced sample was PBMCs. CDR3 nucleotide sequence: TGCGCCAGCTCCTCCGTCGGGGAGCTGTTTTTT. Protein product: CASSSVGELFF.